This record concerns one TCR beta chain sequence. Germline-derived CDR1 and CDR2 are KGHSH and LQKENI. The V end lost 1 base, the J end lost 2 bases, and 6 bases lay between the germline ends. This CDR3 is 14 amino acids long. Data came from immunoSEQ multiplex PCR; TCRdb stores just in-frame clones and leaves some out. The sample includes around 730,000 clones, roughly 88% of them seen just once. The data were taken from a study of shared T cell receptors in the human thymus. These data were also filed under a second study, of human thymus T cells. This second study notes: Having corrective surgery for congenital heart defects, healthy Finnish infants were the ones who donated. Resections removed during corrective heart surgery provided the thymus tissue used. The authors found apparently biased V and J gene usage in thymic and blood repertoires. Related research found strongly overlapping thymic repertoires in unrelated individuals.

The origin of this receptor is a girl in the first two years of life with a congenital heart defect. The sample consisted of thymocytes. The J gene is TRBJ2-1, the V gene TRBV18, with a weak D call TRBD1 (5 bases). The CDR3 loop is CASSPQGTYNEQFF. CDR3 DNA sequence: TGTGCCAGCTCACCACAGGGGACCTACAATGAGCAGTTCTTC.